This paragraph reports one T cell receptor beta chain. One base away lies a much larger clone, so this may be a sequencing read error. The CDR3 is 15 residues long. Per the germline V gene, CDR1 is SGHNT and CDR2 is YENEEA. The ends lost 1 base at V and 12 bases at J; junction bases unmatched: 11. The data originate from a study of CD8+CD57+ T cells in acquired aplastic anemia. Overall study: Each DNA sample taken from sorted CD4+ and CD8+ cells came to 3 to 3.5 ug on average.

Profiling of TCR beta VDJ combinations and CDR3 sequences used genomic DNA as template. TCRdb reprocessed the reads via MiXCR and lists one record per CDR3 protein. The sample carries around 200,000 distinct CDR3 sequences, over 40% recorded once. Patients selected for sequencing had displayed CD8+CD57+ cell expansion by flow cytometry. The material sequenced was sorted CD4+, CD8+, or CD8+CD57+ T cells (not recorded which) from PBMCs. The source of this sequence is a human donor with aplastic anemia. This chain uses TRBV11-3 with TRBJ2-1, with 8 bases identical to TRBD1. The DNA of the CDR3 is TGTGCCAGCAGCTTAGCGGGACAGGACTGGGATGGGCAGTTCTTC. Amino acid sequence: CASSLAGQDWDGQFF.